This TCR beta chain was sequenced during a study of T cell changes during pregnancy in multiple sclerosis. The V gene's germline CDR1 is SGHRS and CDR2 YFSETQ. CDR3 length: 13 residues. Trimming removed 5 bases from V and 2 bases from J, with 8 bases in between. This clone was observed once. Using immunoSEQ multiplex PCR, the repertoire was profiled, and TCRdb retains in-frame clones only, with some absent. The sample has approximately 20,000 clones; 70% to 90% are singletons. The chain links TRBV5-1 to TRBJ1-5; unclear D gene. This receptor was identified in a female donor in good health, enrolled as a control in a pregnancy study. The sequencing used CD8+ T cells from peripheral blood mononuclear cells, collected in the second trimester of pregnancy. CDR3 in amino acids: CASSRRGNQPQHF. CDR3 DNA: TGCGCCAGCAGTAGGAGGGGCAATCAGCCCCAGCATTTT. Based on the CDR3 plus reference TRBV5-1 and TRBJ1-5, the full variable domain is KAGVTQTPRYLIKTRGQQVTLSCSPISGHRSVSWYQQTPGQGLQFLFEYFSETQRNKGNFPGRFSGRQFSNSRSEMNVSTLELGDSALYLCASSRRGNQPQHFGDGTRLSIL.